These 21 T cell receptor beta chains came from one sample sequenced in a study of beta chain features in type 1 diabetes. General observations from the study: People with Type 1 diabetes carried modestly yet significantly shorter TCRB CDR3s in all four CD4+ subsets.

The study reverse transcribed the entire isolated RNA, so it sequenced expressed TCRB transcripts. Using immunoSEQ multiplex PCR, the repertoire was profiled, and TCRdb retains in-frame clones only, with some absent. The sample includes approximately 260,000 clones, around 22% of them seen just once. No cognate antigen is known for these TCRs. What was sequenced was naive CD4+ T cells from blood. The receptors originated from a woman aged 30 to 39 with type 1 diabetes.

V and J are TRBV15 and TRBJ1-1, with 7 bases identical to TRBD1. CDR3 size: 12 residues. The germline V gene encodes CDR1 LNHNV and CDR2 YYDKDF (reference sequence). V lost 3 bases, J lost 11 bases, and 6 bases stayed unmatched. CDR3: CATSRDTGAAFF. The CDR3 nucleotides read TGTGCCACCAGCAGGGACACAGGGGCCGCTTTCTTT.

The rearrangement uses TRBV18 and TRBJ1-4, with D unresolved. The CDR3 runs to 14 residues. Germline assignment: CDR1 KGHSH and CDR2 LQKENI. Trimming took 3 bases from V and 5 from J, leaving 10 bases between them. The CDR3 sequence: CASSPRQVNEKLFF. CDR3 in DNA: TGTGCCAGCTCACCGCGCCAAGTCAATGAAAAACTGTTTTTT.

The chain carries TRBV27 and TRBJ2-7, with 8 nucleotides matching TRBD1. Germline loops: CDR1 MNHEY, CDR2 SMNVEV (reference sequence). The length of the CDR3 is 14 residues. V shed 6 bases, J shed 3 bases, and the junction held 7 bases outside the gene matches. In nucleotides, the CDR3 is TGTGCCAGCAGCAGAGCGGACAGGGTCTACGAGCAGTACTTC. Translation gives CASSRADRVYEQYF.

This clone occurred a few times. J is TRBJ2-4 and V is TRBV23-1, with 8 nucleotides matching TRBD1. TRBV23-1 belongs to the ORF category, with a function that is uncertain. V was clipped by 0 bases and J by 0 bases; unmatched bases: 13. CDR3 length: 20 amino acids. The CDR3 nucleotides read TGCGCCAGCAGTCAATCGGAGGGACAGGTCATGGGACTAGCCAAAAACATTCAGTACTTC. It yields the protein CASSQSEGQVMGLAKNIQYF.

The chain couples TRBV5-1 to TRBJ2-1, with 12 bases lining up with TRBD2. V lost 0 bases, J lost 9 bases, and 7 bases stayed unmatched. The CDR3 is made up of 16 amino acids. From germline, CDR1 is SGHRS and CDR2 YFSETQ. The CDR3 DNA reads as TGCGCCAGCAGCTTGGCCGTACTAGCGGGAGGCAGTGAGCAGTTCTTC. This codes for CASSLAVLAGGSEQFF.

With regard to this clone: The sample has other DNA sequences that encode this CDR3 too. The genes are TRBV4-2 and TRBJ1-1, with D hard to call. CDR1 LGHNA and CDR2 YNFKEQ come from the germline V gene. This CDR3 has 13 amino acids. V was shortened by 3 bases and J by 1 base, with 6 bases between the two germline ends. CDR3 coding DNA: TGTGCCAGCAGCCAGGGAGGGAACACTGAAGCTTTCTTT. It translates to CASSQGGNTEAFF.

There are a few counts of this clone. The rearrangement joins TRBV11-3 to TRBJ2-3, with 12 bases matching TRBD2. This CDR3 contains 15 residues. Trimming removed 5 bases from V and 5 bases from J; junction bases left unmatched: 5. In germline, CDR1 is SGHNT, CDR2 YENEEA. The CDR3 DNA reads TGTGCCAGCAGCGCCGGACTAGCGGGAAGAGATACGCAGTATTTT. Its protein is CASSAGLAGRDTQYF.

DNA for the CDR3: TGTGCCAGCAGTGAAACTAGCGGGAGTGACTACAATGAGCAGTTCTTC. Encoded protein: CASSETSGSDYNEQFF. The chain employs TRBV25-1 and TRBJ2-1; the match to TRBD2 covers 11 bases. Germline CDR1 and CDR2: MGHDK and SYGVNS. The CDR3 loop spans 16 amino acids. Trimming at V came to 2 bases and at J to 3 bases, leaving 3 bases not matched to a gene.

This clone was seen more than once but under ten times. The rearrangement joins TRBV19 to TRBJ2-1; 8 bases align to TRBD2. Losses at the gene ends were 5 bases for V and 5 bases for J; bases not matched to a gene: 2. Germline V lookup: CDR1 LNHDA, CDR2 SQIVND (reference sequence). This CDR3 is 13 amino acids long. The CDR3 DNA sequence: TGTGCCAGTAGTTCACTAGCGGACAATGAGCAGTTCTTC. Amino acid sequence: CASSSLADNEQFF. The variable domain in full, completed from reference TRBV19 and TRBJ2-1, reads DGGITQSPKYLFRKEGQNVTLSCEQNLNHDAMYWYRQDPGQGLRLIYYSQIVNDFQKGDIAEGYSVSREKKESFPLTVTSAQKNPTAFYLCASSSLADNEQFFGPGTRLTVL.

The chain uses TRBV28 and TRBJ2-7; 7 bases align to TRBD1. This CDR3 spans 13 amino acids. Unmatched junction bases numbered 2, after V lost 6 bases and J lost 0 bases. Germline V gives CDR1 MDHEN, CDR2 SYDVKM. The CDR3 sequence is CASSRDSSYEQYF. DNA of the CDR3: TGTGCCAGCAGCCGGGACAGCTCCTACGAGCAGTACTTC. The full variable domain, completed using reference TRBV28 and TRBJ2-7, is DVKVTQSSRYLVKRTGEKVFLECVQDMDHENMFWYRQDPGLGLRLIYFSYDVKMKEKGDIPEGYSVSREKKERFSLILESASTNQTSMYLCASSRDSSYEQYFGPGTRLTVT.

The V and J genes are TRBV29-1 and TRBJ1-4, with a tentative D call TRBD1 (5 bases). CDR1 and CDR2 (germline): SQVTM, ANQGSEA. Deletions cut 0 bases from V and 3 bases from J, with 11 bases between. This CDR3 has 15 amino acids. The CDR3 DNA sequence: TGCAGCGTTGAAGATCGCGGGGGTGCTAATGAAAAACTGTTTTTT. Translation: CSVEDRGGANEKLFF.

This rearrangement joins TRBV28 to TRBJ2-4, with a weak D call TRBD1 (6 bases). The CDR3 is 13 amino acids. CDR1 MDHEN and CDR2 SYDVKM come from the germline V gene. V shed 2 bases and J shed 8 bases, with 10 bases lying between them. DNA of the CDR3: TGTGCCAGCAGTTTAGGGACAAAAGACATTCAGTACTTC. Amino acid sequence: CASSLGTKDIQYF.

The J gene is TRBJ2-3, the V gene TRBV7-3; TRBD2 aligns across 7 bases. The CDR3 loop spans 15 amino acids. Germline loops: CDR1 SGHTA, CDR2 FQGTGA. The ends lost 3 bases at V and 3 bases at J; junction bases unmatched: 6. The CDR3 sequence is CASSFVAGATDTQYF. The CDR3 bases are TGTGCCAGCAGCTTCGTTGCGGGAGCAACAGATACGCAGTATTTT.

This rearrangement joins TRBV29-1 to TRBJ2-1, with a possible D match to TRBD2 (5 bases). Looked up from germline, CDR1 is SQVTM and CDR2 is ANQGSEA. The CDR3 has 13 amino acids. Trimming removed 3 bases from V and 4 bases from J, with 10 bases in between. The CDR3, as DNA: TGCAGCGTTGACGTGGCGGGTTACAATGAGCAGTTCTTC. As protein: CSVDVAGYNEQFF.

This clone occurred once. The chain combines TRBV30 with TRBJ1-5; a weak D match, TRBD1 (5 bases). Germline V gene data show CDR1 as GTSNPN and CDR2 as SVGIG (reference sequence). The V end was cut by 1 base, the J end by 2 bases, with 9 bases between. The CDR3 has 14 amino acids. The CDR3 here is CAWSGWGGNQPQHF. Written as DNA, the CDR3 is TGTGCCTGGAGTGGCTGGGGGGGCAATCAGCCCCAGCATTTT.

This clone appeared a few times. The chain recombines TRBV5-1 with TRBJ2-2; TRBD1 matches 7 bases. Germline lookup yields CDR1 SGHRS and CDR2 YFSETQ. The V gene end was trimmed by 4 bases and the J gene end by 0 bases; junction bases not matched to a gene: 3. The CDR3 is 15 residues long. This chain's CDR3 is CASSAGTANTGELFF. The DNA for the CDR3 is TGCGCCAGCAGCGCTGGGACAGCGAACACCGGGGAGCTGTTTTTT.

This clone was recorded a few times. This rearrangement joins TRBV6-1 to TRBJ2-3; 11 nucleotides line up with TRBD2. The CDR3 extends over 15 amino acids. V lost 4 bases and J lost 4; bases outside the gene matches: 4. From germline, CDR1 is MNHNS and CDR2 SASEGT. CDR3 sequence: CASSVTSGSADTQYF. The CDR3 DNA follows: TGTGCCAGCAGTGTAACTAGCGGGAGCGCAGATACGCAGTATTTT.

V and J are TRBV15 and TRBJ1-5; D call uncertain. The germline gives CDR1 LNHNV, CDR2 YYDKDF (reference sequence). Trimming took off 5 bases at V and 3 bases at J, with 14 bases between the two ends. This CDR3 contains 15 residues. In DNA, the CDR3 is TGTGCCACCAGCGGCGGATCCGCATTCAATCAGCCCCAGCATTTT. Its translation: CATSGGSAFNQPQHF.

V and J are TRBV5-4 and TRBJ2-7, with TRBD2 identical over 8 bases. The CDR3 contains 15 residues. The germline V gene has CDR1 SGHNT and CDR2 YYREEE (reference sequence). J gave up 1 base and V 3 bases, and 6 bases lay outside the gene matches. The CDR3, as DNA: TGTGCCAGCAGCTGGACGGCTAGCGGGTCCTACGAGCAGTACTTC. Residues: CASSWTASGSYEQYF.

The genes are TRBV28 and TRBJ2-5; D might be TRBD2 (7 bases). The CDR3 loop spans 13 amino acids. Germline V gene data show CDR1 as MDHEN and CDR2 as SYDVKM. The V end lost 7 bases, the J end lost 5 bases, and 14 bases lay between the germline ends. CDR3 sequence reads: CASKGGAVETQYF. As DNA, the CDR3 is TGTGCCAGCAAGGGGGGGGCCGTGGAGACCCAGTACTTC.

There are a few counts of this clone. The CDR3 sequence is CASSTTGDGEQYF. The CDR3, as DNA: TGTGCCAGCTCAACTACAGGGGACGGGGAGCAGTACTTC. The chain recombines TRBV18 with TRBJ2-7, with 7 positions matching TRBD1. CDR1 is KGHSH and CDR2 is LQKENI in the germline V gene. The CDR3 is made up of 13 amino acids. V lost 5 bases, J lost 7 bases, and 8 bases stayed unmatched.